A selection of T cell receptor beta chains follows, all from one sample in a study of T cell changes during pregnancy in multiple sclerosis. Sequencing used immunoSEQ multiplex PCR; TCRdb keeps in-frame clones, though not all of them. This table has more than 35,000 clones, 70% to 90% appearing once. The source was CD8+ T cells from peripheral blood mononuclear cells, collected after pregnancy. Source of these receptors: a female donor in good health, enrolled as a control in a pregnancy study. Each CDR3 is given with its conserved first and last residue. D genes are given only for firm matches. Clone size is not always given. Where it is, it says once, few, many or a class for expanded clones.

CDR3nt: TGTGCCAGTAGTAGCGCGCGGTCCCTAGGGGAAATAAAACTGTTTTTT
CDR3aa: CASSSARSLGEIKLFF
v_gene: TRBV19
j_gene: TRBJ1-4
abundance: .
d_gene: .

CDR3nt: TGCAGTGCCCGGGAGGACTACGAGCAGTACTTC
CDR3aa: CSAREDYEQYF
v_gene: TRBV20-1
j_gene: TRBJ2-7
abundance: .
d_gene: TRBD2

CDR3nt: TGCAGCGTTGAGGTTGGGACAGCGAACTACGAGCAGTACTTC
CDR3aa: CSVEVGTANYEQYF
v_gene: TRBV29-1
j_gene: TRBJ2-7
abundance: .
d_gene: TRBD1

CDR3nt: TGTGCCAGCAGCTCCTTAGAGGGCTTCCGGGACAGCAGCTCCTACGAGCAGTACTTC
CDR3aa: CASSSLEGFRDSSSYEQYF
v_gene: TRBV7-9
j_gene: TRBJ2-7
abundance: .
d_gene: TRBD1

CDR3nt: TGTGCCAGTAGTATCTCCCTCTTCAGTTCGGGAGGCACTGAAGCTTTCTTT
CDR3aa: CASSISLFSSGGTEAFF
v_gene: TRBV19
j_gene: TRBJ1-1
abundance: .
d_gene: .

CDR3nt: TGTGCCAGCAGCCCCAATAACTATGGCTACACCTTC
CDR3aa: CASSPNNYGYTF
v_gene: TRBV7-9
j_gene: TRBJ1-2
abundance: .
d_gene: .

CDR3nt: TGTGCCAGCAGCGTAGGAGGCAGGGCGCCCTTCCAAGAGACCCAGTACTTC
CDR3aa: CASSVGGRAPFQETQYF
v_gene: TRBV9
j_gene: TRBJ2-5
abundance: .
d_gene: .

CDR3nt: TGTGCCAGCAGCTTAGCGGTTAGCTCTGGGGCCAACGTCCTGACTTTC
CDR3aa: CASSLAVSSGANVLTF
v_gene: TRBV7-9
j_gene: TRBJ2-6
abundance: .
d_gene: .

CDR3nt: TGTGCCAGCAATGGGGGCCACGAGCAGTACTTC
CDR3aa: CASNGGHEQYF
v_gene: TRBV6-5
j_gene: TRBJ2-7
abundance: .
d_gene: .

CDR3nt: TGTGCCATCAGTGAGTCGGGACAGGGGAAGCCTTATGGCTACACCTTC
CDR3aa: CAISESGQGKPYGYTF
v_gene: TRBV10-3
j_gene: TRBJ1-2
abundance: .
d_gene: TRBD1

CDR3nt: TGTGCCAGCAGCTCATACGGTCGAACAGGGGCCACTGAAGCTTTCTTT
CDR3aa: CASSSYGRTGATEAFF
v_gene: TRBV7-9
j_gene: TRBJ1-1
abundance: .
d_gene: TRBD1

CDR3nt: TGTGCCAGCCGGGACAAGCTCAAGAACGAAGCTTTCTTT
CDR3aa: CASRDKLKNEAFF
v_gene: TRBV6-4
j_gene: TRBJ1-1
abundance: few
d_gene: .

CDR3nt: TGTGCCATCAGTTCTCGACAGGGGAGCACTGAAGCTTTCTTT
CDR3aa: CAISSRQGSTEAFF
v_gene: TRBV10-3
j_gene: TRBJ1-1
abundance: .
d_gene: TRBD1

CDR3nt: TGTGCCAGCAGCTTTGCGCCGGGACACCATTCACCCCTCCACTTT
CDR3aa: CASSFAPGHHSPLHF
v_gene: TRBV11-2
j_gene: TRBJ1-6
abundance: .
d_gene: .

CDR3nt: TGTGCCAGCAGCAATTCCCCCCGGACTCGGAACTACGAGCAGTACTTC
CDR3aa: CASSNSPRTRNYEQYF
v_gene: TRBV21-1
j_gene: TRBJ2-7
abundance: .
d_gene: .

CDR3nt: TGTGCCAGCCAGGACAGGAGGAACACTGAAGCTTTCTTT
CDR3aa: CASQDRRNTEAFF
v_gene: TRBV19
j_gene: TRBJ1-1
abundance: .
d_gene: TRBD1

CDR3nt: TGTGCCAGTAGTATCGGCGGGGGGTGGGATACGCAGTATTTT
CDR3aa: CASSIGGGWDTQYF
v_gene: TRBV19
j_gene: TRBJ2-3
abundance: .
d_gene: TRBD2

CDR3nt: TGTGCCAGCGGGGCTCCAGGGATCTACGAGCAGTACTTC
CDR3aa: CASGAPGIYEQYF
v_gene: TRBV7-9
j_gene: TRBJ2-7
abundance: .
d_gene: .